This T cell receptor beta chain originates from a study of blood T cells in healthy people across ages. General study points: Age brought a roughly linear fall in TCR beta diversity measured per million T cells. Strongly correlated with naive T cell percentage was TCR beta diversity. Relative to aged donors, long-lived donors carried more naive CD4+ cells and displayed higher diversity.

The germline CDR1 and CDR2 sequences are SGDLS and YYNGEE. This CDR3 is built from 13 residues. A second PCR of 7 to 11 cycles used a sample-barcoded 5' primer and a J-beta primer mix. Using its own MiXCR run on the 5' RACE reads, TCRdb lists one record per CDR3 protein. Here the sample spans approximately 880,000 distinct CDR3 sequences, 45% to 50% being singletons. This clonotype was counted a few times. Its matching antigen is unknown. V and J are TRBV9 and TRBJ2-4, with a weak D call TRBD2 (6 bases). The J call may not be correct, given that the DNA end is closer to TRBJ2-7. The sequence was collected from a man under 40 in good health. Material: blood. DNA for the CDR3: TGTGCCAGCAGCGTAGGGAGGGAGGACGAGCAGTACTTC. As protein: CASSVGREDEQYF.